Shown below are 19 T cell receptor beta chains from a single sample sequenced in a study of cytomegalovirus exposure and HLA in healthy donors. The PCR had 60 Vbeta and 13 Jbeta primers. Method: immunoSEQ multiplex PCR; TCRdb's copy keeps in-frame clones and lacks some. Among roughly 100,000 clones listed, around 75% were seen once. What was sequenced was PBMCs. The receptors originated from a female donor in good health and CMV-seronegative.

The chain links TRBV27 to TRBJ1-3; D ambiguous. V was shortened by 3 bases and J by 4 bases, with 7 bases between the two germline ends. Per the germline V gene, CDR1 is MNHEY and CDR2 is SMNVEV (reference sequence). CDR3 length: 13 residues. The chain's CDR3 is CASSLSRGNTIYF. CDR3 coding DNA: TGTGCCAGCAGTTTGTCCAGGGGAAACACCATATATTTT.

The chain employs TRBV29-1 and TRBJ1-5, with 7 bases aligning to TRBD1. Trimming removed 7 bases from V and 5 bases from J; junction bases left unmatched: 8. The length of the CDR3 is 13 residues. CDR1 is SQVTM, CDR2 ANQGSEA, per germline. CDR3 amino acids: CSARTGRDQPQHF. As DNA, the CDR3 is TGCAGCGCGCGGACAGGACGGGATCAGCCCCAGCATTTT.

V and J are TRBV7-9 and TRBJ2-3; 12 positions match TRBD2. There are 16 residues in the CDR3. J gave up 4 bases and V 1 base, and 3 bases lay outside the gene matches. Germline CDR1 reads SEHNR; CDR2 reads FQNEAQ (reference sequence). For the CDR3, the DNA is TGTGCCAGCAGCTTAGGGGCTAGCGGGAGGGCAGATACGCAGTATTTT. This translates into CASSLGASGRADTQYF.

The sample holds a few counts of this clone. The genes are TRBV4-3 and TRBJ2-5, with a possible D match to TRBD2 (5 bases). The end of the DNA fits TRBJ2-7 better, so the J call may be wrong. The germline V gene encodes CDR1 LGHNA and CDR2 YSLEER. The CDR3 is made up of 14 amino acids. The CDR3 loop reads CASSQDLRRYEQYF. CDR3 in DNA: TGCGCCAGCAGCCAAGATCTTAGGAGGTACGAGCAGTACTTC.

The V gene is TRBV2, the J gene TRBJ2-7; weak D call: TRBD1 (5 bases). The CDR3 is 11 residues long. In germline, CDR1 is SNHLY, CDR2 FYNNEI. V was clipped by 11 bases and J by 1 base, with 9 bases between them. The CDR3 region has the DNA TGTGCCGGCCAGGGATCCTACGAGCAGTACTTC. As protein: CAGQGSYEQYF.

The rearrangement uses TRBV4-2 and TRBJ1-3; no definite D call. This CDR3 comprises 15 residues. Per the germline V gene, CDR1 is LGHNA and CDR2 is YNFKEQ. Trimming left V 5 bases short and J 2 bases short, with 13 bases between. The CDR3 DNA sequence: TGTGCCAGCAGCTCCGCGGCGGCGGCTGGAAACACCATATATTTT. As protein: CASSSAAAAGNTIYF.

The chain links TRBV30 to TRBJ2-7; 9 bases agree with TRBD1. The trim removed 2 bases at V and 12 bases at J, leaving 8 bases unmatched. The length of the CDR3 is 12 residues. Germline V gene lookup returns CDR1 GTSNPN and CDR2 SVGIG (reference sequence). The CDR3 protein is CAWSIRTGVAYF. CDR3 bases: TGTGCCTGGAGTATAAGGACAGGGGTTGCGTACTTC. The full variable domain, in which reference TRBV30 and TRBJ2-7 provide the parts outside the CDR3, is SQTIHQWPATLVQPVGSPLSLECTVEGTSNPNLYWYRQAAGRGLQLLFYSVGIGQISSEVPQNLSASRPQDRQFILSSKKLLLSDSGFYLCAWSIRTGVAYFGPGTRLTVT.

This chain connects TRBV4-1 to TRBJ2-2; D is possibly TRBD1 (5 bases). The CDR3 covers 16 residues. Between the trimmed V and J ends, which lost 7 bases and 2 bases, there was a span of 17 bases. Per the germline V gene, CDR1 is MGHRA and CDR2 is YSYEKL. The CDR3 is CASTYAAGPNTGELFF. The CDR3, as DNA: TGCGCCAGCACCTACGCCGCAGGGCCAAACACCGGGGAGCTGTTTTTT.

The chain links TRBV10-1 to TRBJ1-4; D uncertain. In germline, CDR1 is WNHNN, CDR2 SYGVQD (reference sequence). V was shortened by 4 bases and J by 3 bases, with 6 bases between the two germline ends. The CDR3 extends over 13 amino acids. CDR3 amino acids: CASSGGPNEKLFF. The CDR3 DNA reads TGCGCCAGCAGTGGCGGGCCTAATGAAAAACTGTTTTTT.

J is TRBJ1-2 and V is TRBV4-1; TRBD1 matches at 8 bases. Trimming at V came to 1 base and at J to 5 bases, leaving 9 bases not matched to a gene. CDR3 length equals 16 residues. Germline V gene sequence: CDR1 MGHRA, CDR2 YSYEKL. Here the CDR3 reads CASSQVGTGADYGYTF. For the CDR3, the DNA is TGCGCCAGCAGCCAAGTGGGGACAGGAGCGGATTATGGCTACACCTTC.

The genes are TRBV11-3 and TRBJ2-7; D call uncertain. Deletions cut 1 base from V and 3 bases from J, with 13 bases between. The CDR3 totals 15 residues. Germline assignment: CDR1 SGHNT and CDR2 YENEEA. CDR3 nucleotide sequence: TGTGCCAGCAGCTTAGTAAGTAGCCCGGGCTACGAGCAGTACTTC. Translating it yields CASSLVSSPGYEQYF.

The V call is TRBV6-1, the J call TRBJ1-2; D remains unclear. Germline V gene data show CDR1 as MNHNS and CDR2 as SASEGT. Deletions cut 4 bases from V and 2 bases from J, with 8 bases between. The CDR3 has 13 residues. CDR3 sequence: CASSVGANYGYTF. The CDR3 bases are TGTGCCAGCAGTGTTGGAGCGAACTATGGCTACACCTTC.

The V and J genes are TRBV4-2 and TRBJ2-1, with TRBD2 identical over 9 bases. CDR3 length: 18 residues. Germline values: CDR1 LGHNA, CDR2 YNFKEQ. V gave up 1 base and J gave up 6 bases; unmatched junction bases: 13. The CDR3 DNA sequence: TGTGCCAGCAGCCAAGGGTCACTAGCGGGTATGGGTTCCAATGAGCAGTTCTTC. Amino acids: CASSQGSLAGMGSNEQFF.

In DNA, the CDR3 is TGCAGCGTAAGGACAGCTAATCAGCCCCAGCATTTT. Translating gives CSVRTANQPQHF. This chain connects TRBV29-1 to TRBJ1-5; the D gene is possibly TRBD1 (6 bases). The CDR3 has 12 residues. Trimming stripped 6 bases from V and 4 bases from J, with 10 bases between. Per germline, CDR1 SQVTM and CDR2 ANQGSEA. Supplemented by reference TRBV29-1 and TRBJ1-5, the full variable domain reads SAVISQKPSRDICQRGTSLTIQCQVDSQVTMMFWYRQQPGQSLTLIATANQGSEATYESGFVIDKFPISRPNLTFSTLTVSNMSPEDSSIYLCSVRTANQPQHFGDGTRLSIL.

This clone was counted a single time. The rearrangement uses TRBV6-6 and TRBJ2-7, with 12 bases matching TRBD1. Trimming removed 0 bases from V and 5 bases from J; junction bases left unmatched: 2. CDR1 is MNHNY, CDR2 SVGAGI, per germline (reference sequence). The CDR3 extends over 15 amino acids. The CDR3 loop is CASSYSGTGGNEQYF. In DNA form, the CDR3 reads TGTGCCAGCAGTTACTCCGGGACAGGGGGCAACGAGCAGTACTTC.

This clone was counted between two and nine times. The chain joins TRBV6-1 to TRBJ1-4; D uncertain. The length of the CDR3 is 12 residues. The V and J ends lost 6 bases and 7 bases respectively, with 9 bases between them. Germline-derived CDR1 and CDR2 are MNHNS and SASEGT. The CDR3 DNA sequence: TGTGCCAGCAGCCTTTCCGGTGAAAAACTGTTTTTT. Protein sequence: CASSLSGEKLFF.

This chain uses TRBV30 with TRBJ2-5; 7 bases are shared with TRBD1. CDR1 GTSNPN and CDR2 SVGIG come from the germline V gene (reference sequence). The CDR3 sequence is 13 residues long. V was clipped by 3 bases and J by 8 bases; unmatched bases: 9. The CDR3 is CAWRGGQASTQYF. The CDR3 DNA reads as TGTGCCTGGAGGGGTGGACAGGCATCCACCCAGTACTTC.

V gene TRBV12-1 combines with J gene TRBJ2-2; no check of the table's D call, TRBD2, against the DNA was made. TRBV12-1 is shown as a pseudogene. The CDR3 runs 20 residues. The CDR3 coding sequence is TGTGCCAGCAGCTTACAAAAACGGACTAGCGGGAGATCTTCGGCCGGGGAGCTGTTTTTT. Protein sequence: CASSLQKRTSGRSSAGELFF.

V and J are TRBV4-1 and TRBJ1-2, with TRBD1 matching 8 bases. CDR1 is MGHRA, CDR2 YSYEKL, per germline. The CDR3 loop spans 16 amino acids. V gave up 4 bases and J gave up 4 bases; unmatched junction bases: 11. Here the CDR3 DNA reads TGCGCCAGCAGCCCACTCGGGACAGGACTATCCTATGGCTACACCTTC. The encoded protein is CASSPLGTGLSYGYTF.